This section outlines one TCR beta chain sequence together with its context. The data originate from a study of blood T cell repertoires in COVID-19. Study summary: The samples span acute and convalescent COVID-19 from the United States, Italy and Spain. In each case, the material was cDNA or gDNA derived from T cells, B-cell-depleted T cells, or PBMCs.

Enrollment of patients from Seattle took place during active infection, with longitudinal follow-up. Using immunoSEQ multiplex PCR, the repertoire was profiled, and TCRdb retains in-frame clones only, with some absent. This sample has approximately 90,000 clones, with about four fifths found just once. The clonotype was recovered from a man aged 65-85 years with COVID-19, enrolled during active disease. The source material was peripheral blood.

This chain's CDR3 is CASSPGTSGSSYEQYF. CDR3 bases: TGTGCCAGCAGCCCCGGGACTAGCGGGTCCTCCTACGAGCAGTACTTC. The V and J genes are TRBV7-6 and TRBJ2-7, with 12 bases aligning to TRBD2. Losses at the gene ends were 5 bases for V and 0 bases for J; bases not matched to a gene: 5. Germline values: CDR1 SGHVS, CDR2 FNYEAQ. CDR3 length: 16 residues. Combining the CDR3 with reference TRBV7-6 and TRBJ2-7 gives the whole variable domain GAGVSQSPRYKVTKRGQDVALRCDPISGHVSLYWYRQALGQGPEFLTYFNYEAQQDKSGLPNDRFSAERPEGSISTLTIQRTEQRDSAMYRCASSPGTSGSSYEQYFGPGTRLTVT.